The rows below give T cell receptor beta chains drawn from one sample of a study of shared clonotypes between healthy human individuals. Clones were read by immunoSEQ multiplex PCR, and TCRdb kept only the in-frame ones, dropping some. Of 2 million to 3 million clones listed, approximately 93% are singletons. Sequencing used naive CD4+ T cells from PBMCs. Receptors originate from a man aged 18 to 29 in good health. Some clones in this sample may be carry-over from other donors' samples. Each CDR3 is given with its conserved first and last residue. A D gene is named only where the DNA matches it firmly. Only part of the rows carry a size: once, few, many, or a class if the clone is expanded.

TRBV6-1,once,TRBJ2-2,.,TGTGCCGGGGCTTGGAACACCGGGGAGCTGTTTTTT,CAGAWNTGELFF
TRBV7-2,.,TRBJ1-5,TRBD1,TGTGCCAGCAGCCTAGACAGGGCTCAGCCCCAGCATTTT,CASSLDRAQPQHF
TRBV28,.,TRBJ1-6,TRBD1,TGTGCCAGCAGTTTATTTGGGACAGGGAATAATTCACCCCTCCACTTT,CASSLFGTGNNSPLHF
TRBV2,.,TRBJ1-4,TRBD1,TGTGCCAGCAACCCCCAGGGGGGCACTAATGAAAAACTGTTTTTT,CASNPQGGTNEKLFF
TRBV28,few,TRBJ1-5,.,TGTGCCAGCAGTTCTGAACAGCCCCAGCATTTT,CASSSEQPQHF
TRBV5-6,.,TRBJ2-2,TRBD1,TGTGCCAGCTCAAGAGGACAGGCGAACACCGGGGAGCTGTTTTTT,CASSRGQANTGELFF
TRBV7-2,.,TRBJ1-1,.,TGTGCCAGCAGCCGGATGAGGGGGAACACTGAAGCTTTCTTT,CASSRMRGNTEAFF
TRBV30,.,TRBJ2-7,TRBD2,TGTGCCTGGAGGGACCCCACTAGCGGAGAGAGCTCCTACGAGCAGTACTTC,CAWRDPTSGESSYEQYF
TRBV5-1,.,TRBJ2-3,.,TGCGCCAGCAGCGAGACAGAATTAGATACGCAGTATTTT,CASSETELDTQYF
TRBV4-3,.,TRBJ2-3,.,TGCGCCAGCAGCCAGGACTCGAGAGATACGCAGTATTTT,CASSQDSRDTQYF
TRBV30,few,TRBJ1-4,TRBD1,TGTGCCTGGAAACTCAGGACAGGGGTAACGGCAACTAATGAAAAACTGTTTTTT,CAWKLRTGVTATNEKLFF
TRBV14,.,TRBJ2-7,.,TGTGCCAGCAGCCAAGTTTTCGCCTTCGAGCAGTACTTC,CASSQVFAFEQYF
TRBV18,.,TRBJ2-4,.,TGTGCCAGCTCATTTGGTCCAGCGGAAGAGAACATTCAGTACTTC,CASSFGPAEENIQYF
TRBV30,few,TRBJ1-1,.,TGTGCCTGGGTCCACAGGACGGTTGGTAGAGCTGAAGCTTTCTTT,CAWVHRTVGRAEAFF
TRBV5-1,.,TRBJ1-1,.,TGCGCCAGCAGTCCGGAACCGGACCTCTCCCCGCCCACTGAAGCTTTCTTT,CASSPEPDLSPPTEAFF
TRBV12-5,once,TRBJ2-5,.,TGTGCTAGTGGTTTGGAGGTTCAAGAGACCCAGTACTTC,CASGLEVQETQYF
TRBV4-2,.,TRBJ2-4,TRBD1,TGTGCCAGCAGCCAAGGACAGGGGGCGGCCAAAAACATTCAGTACTTC,CASSQGQGAAKNIQYF
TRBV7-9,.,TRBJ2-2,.,TGTGCCAGCAGCCCCTACGGGACCACGAACACCGGGGAGCTGTTTTTT,CASSPYGTTNTGELFF
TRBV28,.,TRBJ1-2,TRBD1,TGTGCCAGCGGGGGACAGAACTATGGCTACACCTTC,CASGGQNYGYTF
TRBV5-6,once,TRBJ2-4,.,TGTGCCAGCAGCTTGGTGGGGGACACTAAAAACATTCAGTACTTC,CASSLVGDTKNIQYF
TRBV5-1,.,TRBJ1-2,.,TGCGCCAGCACCAATCCTGACAGACCCTATGGCTACACCTTC,CASTNPDRPYGYTF
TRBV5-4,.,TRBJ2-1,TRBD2,TGTGCCAGCAGCTTGGCTAGCGGGAGGAATCGGGGTGAGCAGTTCTTC,CASSLASGRNRGEQFF
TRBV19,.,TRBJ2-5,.,TGTGCCAGTAGTATGGGCTTGGAGACCCAGTACTTC,CASSMGLETQYF
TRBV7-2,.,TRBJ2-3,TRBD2,TGTGCCAGCAGCTTAGCTAGCGGGAGGACAGATACGCAGTATTTT,CASSLASGRTDTQYF
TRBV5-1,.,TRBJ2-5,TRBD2,TGCGCCAGCAGCAAACTAGCGGGGGTCCAAGAGACCCAGTACTTC,CASSKLAGVQETQYF
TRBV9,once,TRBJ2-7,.,TGTGCCAGCAGCCCAGAGGTGGCGGGGAAGAGCTCCTACGAGCAGTACTTC,CASSPEVAGKSSYEQYF
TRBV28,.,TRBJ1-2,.,TGTGCCAGCAGCTTTTTAGGGGTGGCTAGGGGGGTTAACTATGGCTACACCTTC,CASSFLGVARGVNYGYTF
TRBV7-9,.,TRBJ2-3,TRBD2,TGTGCCAGCAGCAGCGACGGCGGGAGTGATACGCAGTATTTT,CASSSDGGSDTQYF
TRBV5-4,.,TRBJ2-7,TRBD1,TGTGCCAGCAGCTTGGTCATAACAGGGACAGAGGGGCAGTACTTC,CASSLVITGTEGQYF
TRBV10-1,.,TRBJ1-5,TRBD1,TGCGCCAGCAGTGAGGACAGGGTGGTGGAAAATCAGCCCCAGCATTTT,CASSEDRVVENQPQHF
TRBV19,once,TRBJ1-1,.,TGTGCCAGTAGTATAAGGGCAGTCACTGAAGCTTTCTTT,CASSIRAVTEAFF
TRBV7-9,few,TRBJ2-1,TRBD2,TGTGCCAGCAGCTACCAACTAGCGGCGGGGCAGTTCTTC,CASSYQLAAGQFF
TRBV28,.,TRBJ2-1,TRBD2,TGTGCCAGCAGCGGTAGCGGGAGTAGGTATGAGCAGTTCTTC,CASSGSGSRYEQFF
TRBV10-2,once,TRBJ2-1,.,TGCGCCAGCAGTGAAAGGCTAGGGACCTACAATGAGCAGTTCTTC,CASSERLGTYNEQFF
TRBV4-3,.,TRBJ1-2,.,TGCGCCAGCAGCCACACGAGGTACGATGGCTACACCTTC,CASSHTRYDGYTF
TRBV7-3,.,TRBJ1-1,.,TGTGCCAGCAGCTCCACCGGGACGGGGAACACTGAAGCTTTCTTT,CASSSTGTGNTEAFF
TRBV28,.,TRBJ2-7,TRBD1,TGTGCCAGCAGTAGCGGACAGGGGGCGCCGAATTTCGGCGAGCAGTACTTC,CASSSGQGAPNFGEQYF
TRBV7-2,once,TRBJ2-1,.,TGTGCCAGCAGCACCCCCATGGGTAATGAGCAGTTCTTC,CASSTPMGNEQFF
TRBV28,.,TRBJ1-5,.,TGTGCCACGGGAGGCAATCAGCCCCAGCATTTT,CATGGNQPQHF
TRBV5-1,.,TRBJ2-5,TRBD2,TGCGCCAGCAGCTTAGGCCTAGCGGCGTACCAAGAGACCCAGTACTTC,CASSLGLAAYQETQYF
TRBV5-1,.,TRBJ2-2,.,TGCGCCAGCAGCTTAAACGCCGGGAGTACCACCGGGGAGCTGTTTTTT,CASSLNAGSTTGELFF
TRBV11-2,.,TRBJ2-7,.,TGTGCCAGCAGCTTAATTTCCTCCTACGAGCAGTACTTC,CASSLISSYEQYF
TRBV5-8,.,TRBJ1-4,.,TGTGCCAGCAGCTTGACAGGAGTTGCAACTAATGAAAAACTGTTTTTT,CASSLTGVATNEKLFF
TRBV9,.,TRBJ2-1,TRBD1,TGTGCCAGCAGCGCCCACGGGACAGGGGACTACAATGAGCAGTTCTTC,CASSAHGTGDYNEQFF
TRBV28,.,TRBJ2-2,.,TGTGCCAGCAGATCACAGGGGGGGGTCCGCACCGGGGAGCTGTTTTTT,CASRSQGGVRTGELFF
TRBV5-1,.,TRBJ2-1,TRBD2,TGCGCCAGCTCGGGACTAGCGGGAGGGGGCAATGAGCAGTTCTTC,CASSGLAGGGNEQFF
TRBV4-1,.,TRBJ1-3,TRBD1,TGCGCCAGCAGCGCCAGGGGGGGCTCCCCTGGAAACACCATATATTTT,CASSARGGSPGNTIYF
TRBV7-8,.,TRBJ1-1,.,TGTGCCAGCAGCCCAAGGCCAGGCTTGAACACTGAAGCTTTCTTT,CASSPRPGLNTEAFF
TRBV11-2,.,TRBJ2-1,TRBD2,TGTGCCAGCAGCATCGGGACTAGGGAGTACAATGAGCAGTTCTTC,CASSIGTREYNEQFF
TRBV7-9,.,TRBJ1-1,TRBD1,TGTGCCAGCAACAGTGCCGGGACAGCGGGGAACACTGAAGCTTTCTTT,CASNSAGTAGNTEAFF
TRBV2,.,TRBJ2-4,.,TGTGCCAGCAGTGAGCAGGTGCCGTACTTC,CASSEQVPYF
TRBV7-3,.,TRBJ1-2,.,TGTGCCAGCAGCTTTGAGGGCTACTATGGCTACACCTTC,CASSFEGYYGYTF
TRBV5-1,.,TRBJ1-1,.,TGCGCCAGCAGCCCCGCACCGGACACTGAAGCTTTCTTT,CASSPAPDTEAFF
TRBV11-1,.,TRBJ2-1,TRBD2,TGTGCCAGCAGCTCAGCGGGAGCGGGTTGGAATGAGCAGTTCTTC,CASSSAGAGWNEQFF
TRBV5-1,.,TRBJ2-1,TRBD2,TGCGCCAGCAGCTTTATAGCGGGCTCCTACAATGAGCAGTTCTTC,CASSFIAGSYNEQFF
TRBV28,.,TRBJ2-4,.,TGTGCCAGCAGTTTATGGGCTAAAGCGGCTAGCACTGTTGGTGCCAAAAACATTCAGTACTTC,CASSLWAKAASTVGAKNIQYF
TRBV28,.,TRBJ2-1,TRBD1,TGTGCCAGCAGGCCCCAGGGGGCAGGTGAGCAGTTCTTC,CASRPQGAGEQFF
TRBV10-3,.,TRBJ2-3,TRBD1,TGTGCCATCAGCCCGGGACAGGGCACAGATACGCAGTATTTT,CAISPGQGTDTQYF
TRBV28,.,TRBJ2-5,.,TGTGCCAGCAGTTTAAACAGGGACCAAGAGACCCAGTACTTC,CASSLNRDQETQYF
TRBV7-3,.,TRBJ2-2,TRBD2,TGTGCCAGCAGCCGAGGACTAGTCAACACCGGGGAGCTGTTTTTT,CASSRGLVNTGELFF